Sequencing of this T cell receptor beta chain was carried out in a study of cytotoxic CD8 clonotypes in ibrutinib-treated CLL. The study, taken as a whole, reports: Clonality at baseline surpassed age-matched healthy donors and tracked circulating CD8+ T-cell counts. Higher clonality was seen at ibrutinib response and a return toward baseline at progression.

Trimming stripped 0 bases from V and 12 bases from J, with 9 bases between. In germline, CDR1 is DFQATT, CDR2 SNEGSKA (reference sequence). The length of the CDR3 is 11 residues. Profiled with immunoSEQ multiplex PCR; TCRdb holds only in-frame clones, not every one. The sample gives about 150,000 clones, about 80% of which show up once; 5.1% is in the top ten. TCR beta libraries used around 2 micrograms of DNA from cryopreserved PBMCs. This clone was seen a handful of times. As yet, its antigen is unknown. V usage is TRBV20-1 and J usage is TRBJ2-1; D might be TRBD1 or TRBD2, each matching 5 bases. The sequence came from a human donor with chronic lymphocytic leukemia. The sample here was PBMCs, taken after 24 months of ibrutinib treatment. The CDR3 nucleotides read TGCAGTGCTAGAGATTCGAGGGGGCAGTTCTTC. It specifies CSARDSRGQFF.